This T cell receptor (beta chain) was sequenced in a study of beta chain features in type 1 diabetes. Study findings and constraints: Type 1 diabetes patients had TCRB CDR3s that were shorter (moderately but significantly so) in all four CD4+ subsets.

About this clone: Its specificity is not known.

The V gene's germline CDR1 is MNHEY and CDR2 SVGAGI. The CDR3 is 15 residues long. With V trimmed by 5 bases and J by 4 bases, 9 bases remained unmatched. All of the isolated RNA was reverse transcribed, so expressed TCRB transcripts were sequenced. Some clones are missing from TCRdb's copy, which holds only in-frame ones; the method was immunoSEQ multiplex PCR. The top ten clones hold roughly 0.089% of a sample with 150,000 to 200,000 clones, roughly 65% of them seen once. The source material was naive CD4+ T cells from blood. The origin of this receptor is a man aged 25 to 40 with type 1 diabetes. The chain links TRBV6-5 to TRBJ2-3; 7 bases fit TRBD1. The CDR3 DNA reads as TGTGCCAGCAGTCAGGACAGGCCCTATGCAGATACGCAGTATTTT. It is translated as CASSQDRPYADTQYF.